What follows describes a single TCR beta chain. The data were produced by immunoSEQ multiplex PCR, yet TCRdb's version contains in-frame clones alone and is incomplete. The table shows around 140,000 clones, with around 90% occurring only once. This entry is derived from a study of T cell responses to AZD1222 COVID-19 vaccine. The CDR3 loop spans 13 amino acids. Germline CDR1 is SGHRS and CDR2 is YFSETQ. Between the trimmed V and J ends, which lost 4 bases and 8 bases, there was a span of 10 bases. The starting material was peripheral blood, obtained 28 days after the second AZD1222 dose. The chain is built from TRBV5-1 and TRBJ1-6; no clear D. The TCR originated in an adult who received the AZD1222 COVID-19 vaccine. The DNA for the CDR3 is TGCGCCAGCAGCCCCCGACGGGATTCACCCCTCCACTTT. This gives the protein CASSPRRDSPLHF. Combining the CDR3 with reference TRBV5-1 and TRBJ1-6 gives the whole variable domain KAGVTQTPRYLIKTRGQQVTLSCSPISGHRSVSWYQQTPGQGLQFLFEYFSETQRNKGNFPGRFSGRQFSNSRSEMNVSTLELGDSALYLCASSPRRDSPLHFGNGTRLTVT.